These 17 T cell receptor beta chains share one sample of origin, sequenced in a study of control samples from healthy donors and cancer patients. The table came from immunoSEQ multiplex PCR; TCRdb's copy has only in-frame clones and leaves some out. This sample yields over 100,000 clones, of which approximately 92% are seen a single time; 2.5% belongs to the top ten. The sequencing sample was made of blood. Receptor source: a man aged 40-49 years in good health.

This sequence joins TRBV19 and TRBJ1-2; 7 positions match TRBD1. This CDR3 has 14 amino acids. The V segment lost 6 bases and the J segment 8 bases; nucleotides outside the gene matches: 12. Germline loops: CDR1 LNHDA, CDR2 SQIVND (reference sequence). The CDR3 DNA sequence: TGTGCCAGTAGCAAAGACAGGGAAGCGTACGGCTACACCTTC. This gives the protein CASSKDREAYGYTF.

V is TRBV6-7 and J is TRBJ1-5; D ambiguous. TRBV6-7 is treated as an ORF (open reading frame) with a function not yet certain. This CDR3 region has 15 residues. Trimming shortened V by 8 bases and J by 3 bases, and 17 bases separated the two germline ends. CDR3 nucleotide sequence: TGTGCCAGCGGCCTTGAAGACTGTCACAATCAGCCCCAGCATTTT. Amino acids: CASGLEDCHNQPQHF.

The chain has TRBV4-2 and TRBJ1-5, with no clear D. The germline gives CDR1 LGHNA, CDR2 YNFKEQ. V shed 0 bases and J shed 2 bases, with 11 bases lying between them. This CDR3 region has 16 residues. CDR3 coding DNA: TGTGCCAGCAGCCAAGATCGCGGCCAGGGCAATCAGCCCCAGCATTTT. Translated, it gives CASSQDRGQGNQPQHF.

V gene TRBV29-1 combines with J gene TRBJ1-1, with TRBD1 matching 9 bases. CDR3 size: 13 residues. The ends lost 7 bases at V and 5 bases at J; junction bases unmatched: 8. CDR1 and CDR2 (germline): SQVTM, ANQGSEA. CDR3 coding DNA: TGCAGCGGGGGGGCCGGGACAGGGACTGAAGCTTTCTTT. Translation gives CSGGAGTGTEAFF.

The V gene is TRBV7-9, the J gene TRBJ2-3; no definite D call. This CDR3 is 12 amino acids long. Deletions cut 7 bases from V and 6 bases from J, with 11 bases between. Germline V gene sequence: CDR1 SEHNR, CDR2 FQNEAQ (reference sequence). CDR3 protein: CASTFRPDTQYF. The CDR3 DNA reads TGTGCCAGCACCTTCCGTCCCGATACGCAGTATTTT.

The DNA of the CDR3 is TGTGCCAGCAGTTATCAACGACAGACGAACACTGAAGCTTTCTTT. Translating it yields CASSYQRQTNTEAFF. The V and J genes are TRBV6-5 and TRBJ1-1; the D gene is possibly TRBD1 (5 bases). V was clipped by 3 bases and J by 1 base, with 12 bases between them. The germline V gene has CDR1 MNHEY and CDR2 SVGAGI. The CDR3 is 15 residues long.

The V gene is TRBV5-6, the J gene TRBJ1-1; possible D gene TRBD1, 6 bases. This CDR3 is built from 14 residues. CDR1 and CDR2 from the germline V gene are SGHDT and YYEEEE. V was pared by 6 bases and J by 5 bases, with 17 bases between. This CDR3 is CASIPVGGGTEAFF. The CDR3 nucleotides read TGTGCCAGCATCCCGGTAGGGGGGGGAACTGAAGCTTTCTTT. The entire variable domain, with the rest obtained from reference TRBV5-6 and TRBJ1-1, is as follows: DAGVTQSPTHLIKTRGQQVTLRCSPKSGHDTVSWYQQALGQGPQFIFQYYEEEERQRGNFPDRFSGHQFPNYSSELNVNALLLGDSALYLCASIPVGGGTEAFFGQGTRLTVV.

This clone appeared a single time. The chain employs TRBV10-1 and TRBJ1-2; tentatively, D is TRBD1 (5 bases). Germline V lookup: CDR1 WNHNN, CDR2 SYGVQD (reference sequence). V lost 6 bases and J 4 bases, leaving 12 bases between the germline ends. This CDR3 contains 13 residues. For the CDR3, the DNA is TGCGCCAGCAGCAAGGGACCGCTCTATGGCTACACCTTC. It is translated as CASSKGPLYGYTF.

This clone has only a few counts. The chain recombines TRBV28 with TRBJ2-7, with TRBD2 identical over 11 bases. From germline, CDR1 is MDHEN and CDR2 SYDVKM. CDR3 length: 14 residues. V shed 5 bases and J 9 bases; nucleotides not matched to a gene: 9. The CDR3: CASSGGTSGRGQYF. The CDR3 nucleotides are TGTGCCAGCAGTGGCGGGACTAGCGGTCGGGGGCAGTACTTC.

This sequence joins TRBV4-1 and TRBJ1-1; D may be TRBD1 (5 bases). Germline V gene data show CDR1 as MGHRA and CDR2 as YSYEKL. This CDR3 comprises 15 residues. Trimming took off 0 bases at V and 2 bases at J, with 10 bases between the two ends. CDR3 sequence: CASSQEGTGNTEAFF. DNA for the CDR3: TGCGCCAGCAGCCAAGAAGGAACAGGTAACACTGAAGCTTTCTTT.

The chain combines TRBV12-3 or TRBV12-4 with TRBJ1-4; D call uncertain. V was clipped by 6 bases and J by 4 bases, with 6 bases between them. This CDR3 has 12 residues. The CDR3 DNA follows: TGTGCCAGCAGGCGGAGTAATGAAAAACTGTTTTTT. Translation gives CASRRSNEKLFF.

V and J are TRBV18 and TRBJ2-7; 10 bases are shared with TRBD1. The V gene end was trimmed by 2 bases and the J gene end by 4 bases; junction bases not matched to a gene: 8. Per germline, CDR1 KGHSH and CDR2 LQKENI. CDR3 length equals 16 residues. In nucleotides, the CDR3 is TGTGCCAGCTCACCAACCCGACAGGGGGCGCATTACGAGCAGTACTTC. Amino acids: CASSPTRQGAHYEQYF.

Written as DNA, the CDR3 is TGTGCCAGCAGCTTGGGGACTAGCGGGCTTATAGGGGAGCTGTTTTTT. It yields the protein CASSLGTSGLIGELFF. The chain links TRBV7-2 to TRBJ2-2; TRBD2 matches at 12 bases. V shed 3 bases and J 8 bases; nucleotides not matched to a gene: 7. This CDR3 has 16 residues. Germline V gene sequence: CDR1 SGHTA, CDR2 FQGNSA.

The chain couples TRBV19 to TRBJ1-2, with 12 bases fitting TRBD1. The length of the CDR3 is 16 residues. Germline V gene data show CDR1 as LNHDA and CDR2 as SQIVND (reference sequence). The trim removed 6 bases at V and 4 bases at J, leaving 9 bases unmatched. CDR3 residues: CASSSGTGGPLYGYTF. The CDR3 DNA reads TGTGCCAGTAGCTCCGGGACAGGGGGCCCCCTCTATGGCTACACCTTC.

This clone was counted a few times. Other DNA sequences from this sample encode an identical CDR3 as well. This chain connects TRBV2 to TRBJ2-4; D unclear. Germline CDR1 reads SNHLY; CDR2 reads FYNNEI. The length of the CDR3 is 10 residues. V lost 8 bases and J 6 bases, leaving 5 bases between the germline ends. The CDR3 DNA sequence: TGTGCCAGCGGCGGAAACATTCAGTACTTC. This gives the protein CASGGNIQYF.

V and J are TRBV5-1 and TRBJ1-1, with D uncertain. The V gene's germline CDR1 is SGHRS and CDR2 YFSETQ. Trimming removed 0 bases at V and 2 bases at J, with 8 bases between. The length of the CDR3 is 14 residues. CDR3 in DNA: TGCGCCAGCAGCTTGGATCAGCAAAACACTGAAGCTTTCTTT. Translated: CASSLDQQNTEAFF.

CDR3 sequence reads: CASTRSTKTEWGYTF. Here the CDR3 DNA reads TGTGCCAGTACCCGCTCCACTAAAACCGAGTGGGGCTACACCTTC. The chain joins TRBV19 to TRBJ1-2; D gene unclear. Looked up from germline, CDR1 is LNHDA and CDR2 is SQIVND (reference sequence). V was cut by 7 bases and J by 8 bases, with 23 bases left in between. This CDR3 region has 15 residues. The whole variable domain, remainder taken from reference TRBV19 and TRBJ1-2, is DGGITQSPKYLFRKEGQNVTLSCEQNLNHDAMYWYRQDPGQGLRLIYYSQIVNDFQKGDIAEGYSVSREKKESFPLTVTSAQKNPTAFYLCASTRSTKTEWGYTFGSGTRLTVV.